A selection of T cell receptor beta chains follows, all from one sample in a study of shared clonotypes between healthy human individuals. Here immunoSEQ multiplex PCR was the method, and the copy in TCRdb shows in-frame clones only, minus some. Altogether about 670,000 clones are present, more than 70% being singletons, with the ten largest covering around 2%. Sequenced input: memory CD4+ T cells sorted from blood. The receptor source for this set is a woman aged 25 to 39 in good health. The CDR3 runs from the conserved cysteine through the conserved F or W.

TRBV5-4	CASSLGSQILNEQFF
TRBV6-1	CASSDSRTRPPYF
TRBV7-9	CASSLMALSPGRNTEAFF
TRBV20-1	CSARANYGYTF
TRBV9	CASSGTRTAAGRANVLTF
TRBV27	CASSPRDLGSGRRNTGELFF
TRBV25-1	CASGSYNEQFF
TRBV27	CASRSPWGATEAFF
TRBV29-1	CSVRQGAGANVLTF
TRBV20-1	CRVDRGYEQYF
TRBV7-9	CASSVGRNSGNTIYF
TRBV27	CASRPLWGSASYNEQFF
TRBV13	CASSPRRELNTEAFF
TRBV28	CASSFGQGPGNQPQHF
TRBV28	CATRGAANQPQHF
TRBV5-3	CARSSGAVNTEAFF
TRBV5-1	CASNAGTNDEQFF
TRBV27	CASSPRGTGAGGTEAFF
TRBV16	CASSPDNYGYTF
TRBV5-1	CASSPGLGVGYNEQFF
TRBV2	CASYRRGVETQYF
TRBV19	CASSMWGRENIQYF
TRBV10-2	CASTQGTASGYTF